A selection of T cell receptor beta chains follows, all from one sample in a study of T cells in Graves' hyperthyroidism and ophthalmopathy. TCRdb ran MiXCR on the multiplex PCR reads and lists one entry per CDR3 protein. The table has over 150,000 distinct CDR3 sequences, approximately 16% seen once. Sequencing was done on a sample of blood. The receptors here all came from a woman in her forties or fifties with Graves' hyperthyroidism. Both conserved end residues are part of each CDR3. Each record gives: V gene, J gene, D gene, clone size, CDR3 DNA, CDR3 protein. The D gene is left open where the match is weak. Part of the rows lack a size; the others show once, few, many or a class for expanded clones.

TRBV7-9,TRBJ2-1,.,.,TGTGCCAGCAGCTCCAACTCCAATGAGCAGTTCTTC,CASSSNSNEQFF
TRBV6-1,TRBJ2-7,TRBD2,many,TGTGCCAGCAGTAACCCGCGGACTAGCGGCTACGAGCAGTACTTC,CASSNPRTSGYEQYF
TRBV7-9,TRBJ2-7,TRBD2,few,TGTGCCAGCAGCTTAGAACAGGGGACTAGCTGGCGGGTCGAGCAGTACTTC,CASSLEQGTSWRVEQYF
TRBV5-1,TRBJ2-1,.,few,TGCGCCAGCAGGCACCCTAAGAACAATGAGCAGTTCTTC,CASRHPKNNEQFF
TRBV5-4,TRBJ2-5,TRBD1,few,TGTGCCAGCAGCCTGGGGGACAGAAAAGAGACCCAGTACTTC,CASSLGDRKETQYF
TRBV19,TRBJ1-1,.,few,TGTGCCAGTAGTGTCGGGGCCCCGAACACTGAAGCTTTCTTT,CASSVGAPNTEAFF
TRBV3-1,TRBJ2-1,.,.,TGTGCCAGCAGTTCTAGGGTTCATGAGCAGTTCTTC,CASSSRVHEQFF
TRBV19,TRBJ1-2,.,.,TGTGCCAGTAGTACCCGCCAATGGGGCTACACCTTC,CASSTRQWGYTF
TRBV20-1,TRBJ1-2,.,few,TGCAGTGCTAGAGTACGGGGGAACTATGGCTACACCTTC,CSARVRGNYGYTF
TRBV7-8,TRBJ2-2,.,.,TGTGCCAGCAGCTTTGAAGCCGGGACTGCGAACACCGGGGAGCTGTTTTTT,CASSFEAGTANTGELFF
TRBV6-4,TRBJ2-7,TRBD1,many,TGTGCCAGCAGCCCGCGTCAGACAGGGAGTAGAAGGGCAGACTACGAGCAGTACTTC,CASSPRQTGSRRADYEQYF
TRBV6-1,TRBJ2-5,.,many,TGTGCCAGCAGGAATCTCCGAGAGACCCAGTACTTC,CASRNLRETQYF
TRBV7-2,TRBJ2-7,.,.,TGTGCCAGCAGCTTAGATCGGAGCCCAGCTTCCTACGAGCAGTACTTC,CASSLDRSPASYEQYF
TRBV20-1,TRBJ2-3,.,many,TGCAGTGCTAGAGATCGGGGGCCTGGAGGTACGCAGTATTTT,CSARDRGPGGTQYF
TRBV9,TRBJ2-2,TRBD1,few,TGTGCCAGCAGCGCTGGACAGGGGGCCGACACCGGGGAGCTGTTTTTT,CASSAGQGADTGELFF
TRBV5-1,TRBJ2-2,TRBD2,.,TGCGCCAGCAGCTCACTAGCGGGAGGGTCAGGGGAGCTGTTTTTT,CASSSLAGGSGELFF
TRBV10-3,TRBJ2-3,.,few,TGTGCCATCAGTGACAGGGTTGGGGATACGCAGTATTTT,CAISDRVGDTQYF
TRBV7-3,TRBJ2-1,.,many,TGTGCCAGCTCCAGAGGCGCGGGGAATTACAATGAGCAGTTCTTC,CASSRGAGNYNEQFF
TRBV20-1,TRBJ1-1,TRBD1,.,TGCAGTGCTAGGGGACAGGGGGTTGCGGCTGAAGCTTTCTTT,CSARGQGVAAEAFF
TRBV20-1,TRBJ2-7,.,few,TGCAGTGCTAGGGGGAGACAGGACGAGCAGTACTTC,CSARGRQDEQYF
TRBV7-2,TRBJ2-7,TRBD2,few,TGTGCCAGCAGCTTAGAGTCCCTAGCGGGAAGTGAGCAGTACTTC,CASSLESLAGSEQYF
TRBV27,TRBJ2-3,TRBD2,many,TGTGCCAGCAGTTCAGGACTAGCGGGAGTACATACGCAGTATTTT,CASSSGLAGVHTQYF
TRBV4-2,TRBJ1-1,.,many,TGTGCCAGCAGCCCTCGGAGCCCGAACACTGAAGCTTTCTTT,CASSPRSPNTEAFF
TRBV20-1,TRBJ2-1,TRBD2,many,TGCAGTGCTAGAGGGCTAGCGGGAGGTGAGCAGTTCTTC,CSARGLAGGEQFF
TRBV7-6,TRBJ1-3,.,many,TGTGCCAGCAGCTCCGGACTGGTTCGAAACACCATATATTTT,CASSSGLVRNTIYF
TRBV20-1,TRBJ2-5,TRBD2,many,TGCAGTGCTAGAGTCCCGACTAGCGGAGCCTTCCAAGAGACCCAGTACTTC,CSARVPTSGAFQETQYF
TRBV5-1,TRBJ1-5,TRBD1,.,TGCGCCAGCAGCTTGTTAGGACAGGCTAATCGGCCCCAGCATTTT,CASSLLGQANRPQHF
TRBV2,TRBJ1-2,.,many,TGTGCCAGCAGCTCTAGACCGGGCTATGGCTACACCTTC,CASSSRPGYGYTF
TRBV6-1,TRBJ1-5,TRBD1,.,TGTGCCACGGGACAGCATAGCAATCAGCCCCAGCATTTT,CATGQHSNQPQHF
TRBV10-1,TRBJ1-1,.,many,TGCGCCAGCAGACCCGACAGAAACACTGAAGCTTTCTTT,CASRPDRNTEAFF
TRBV7-6,TRBJ2-7,TRBD1,.,TGTGCCAGCAGCTTAGCGGGACAGGGCTCCTACGAGCGGTACTTC,CASSLAGQGSYERYF
TRBV2,TRBJ2-1,TRBD2,.,TGTGCCAGCAGTCCTACCTATGACGCTAGCGGGAGGATTTGGAATGAGCAGTTCTTC,CASSPTYDASGRIWNEQFF
TRBV4-2,TRBJ1-2,.,many,TGTGCCAGCAGCCAAGATCGGGCCTATGGCTACACCTTC,CASSQDRAYGYTF
TRBV12-3/TRBV12-4,TRBJ2-3,TRBD2,many,TGTGCCAGCAGTTTTCAGCGGGGACTGCGCACAGATACGCAGTATTTT,CASSFQRGLRTDTQYF
TRBV3-1,TRBJ1-6,.,many,TGTGCCAGATCCCCGGGTCCGGCTGGTTCACCCCTCCACTTT,CARSPGPAGSPLHF
TRBV7-9,TRBJ1-1,TRBD1,many,TGTGCCAGCAGCCCTCGACAGGGATCAGCCACTGAAGCTTTCTTT,CASSPRQGSATEAFF
TRBV11-3,TRBJ1-3,TRBD1,few,TGTGCCAGCAGCCAGTGGGGACAGGGCGTCGACACCATATATTTT,CASSQWGQGVDTIYF
TRBV2,TRBJ1-4,TRBD1,once,TGTGCCAGCAGCGGACAGGGGGCGAGAAATGAAAAACTGTTTTTT,CASSGQGARNEKLFF
TRBV27,TRBJ2-7,TRBD2,many,TGTGCCAGCAGTTTACGGCTAGCGGGAAACGAGCAGTACTTC,CASSLRLAGNEQYF
TRBV15,TRBJ2-3,.,few,TGTGCCACCAGCAGAGATCGGAGCGGAGGGGCAGATGCGCAGTATTTT,CATSRDRSGGADAQYF
TRBV5-1,TRBJ2-3,.,many,TGCGCCAGCAGCTTGGTTCCGGGAAGGACAGATACGCAGTATTTT,CASSLVPGRTDTQYF
TRBV30,TRBJ1-2,TRBD1,.,TGTGCCTGGAGTGGAAGGACAGGGGACGGCTACACCTTC,CAWSGRTGDGYTF
TRBV27,TRBJ1-2,TRBD1,many,TGTGCCAGCAGCCAAACAGGGGATCGTGGCTACACCTTC,CASSQTGDRGYTF
TRBV29-1,TRBJ1-1,.,many,TGCAGCGCTGCCCGACAGGAGAACACTGAAGCTTTCTTT,CSAARQENTEAFF
TRBV2,TRBJ1-1,TRBD1,.,TGTGCCAGCGGTAGGGACAGGGTAGACACTGAAGCTTTCTTT,CASGRDRVDTEAFF
TRBV20-1,TRBJ1-6,.,many,TGCAGTGCTAGTCGGGGGGCCGAAAATTCACCCCTCCACTTT,CSASRGAENSPLHF
TRBV27,TRBJ1-4,TRBD1,many,TGTGCCCGGCGGACAGGGAAGGGTAGAGCTAATGAAAAACTGTTTTTT,CARRTGKGRANEKLFF
TRBV4-2,TRBJ2-7,.,many,TGTGCCAGCAGCCAAGTCCGACTAGACTACGAGCAGTACTTC,CASSQVRLDYEQYF
TRBV11-2,TRBJ2-5,.,many,TGTGCCAGCAGCTACTTATGGCCCCCGACTATACAAGAGACCCAGTACTTC,CASSYLWPPTIQETQYF
TRBV18,TRBJ1-6,.,few,TGTGCCAGCTCCCGCAATAATTCACCCCTCCACTTT,CASSRNNSPLHF
TRBV18,TRBJ1-1,TRBD1,.,TGTGCCAGCTCATCCTCCGGGACAGGTAACACTGAAGCTTTCTTT,CASSSSGTGNTEAFF
TRBV19,TRBJ2-7,TRBD1,.,TGTGCCAGTAGTAGGAGGAGACAGGGCTCCTACGAGCAGTACTTC,CASSRRRQGSYEQYF
TRBV7-6,TRBJ2-3,TRBD2,many,TGTGCCAGCAGCTTATTGACTAGCGGAGGTGCAGGAGATACGCAGTATTTT,CASSLLTSGGAGDTQYF
TRBV24-1,TRBJ2-3,.,many,TGTGCCACCAGCAGGGGATCTATCACAGATACGCAGTATTTT,CATSRGSITDTQYF
TRBV28,TRBJ1-2,TRBD1,few,TGTGCCAGCAGCGAGACAGGGGGATTCGGCTACACCTTC,CASSETGGFGYTF
TRBV6-1,TRBJ2-7,TRBD2,many,TGTGCCAGCAGTACCCTAGCGGGAGAGTTATACGAGCAGTACTTC,CASSTLAGELYEQYF
TRBV12-3/TRBV12-4,TRBJ1-5,.,many,TGTGCCAGCAGTTTACAACAGGGAGGCAATCAGCCCCAGCATTTT,CASSLQQGGNQPQHF
TRBV6-1,TRBJ2-3,.,few,TGTGCCAGCAGCGCGGGTGGGGATACGCAGTATTTT,CASSAGGDTQYF